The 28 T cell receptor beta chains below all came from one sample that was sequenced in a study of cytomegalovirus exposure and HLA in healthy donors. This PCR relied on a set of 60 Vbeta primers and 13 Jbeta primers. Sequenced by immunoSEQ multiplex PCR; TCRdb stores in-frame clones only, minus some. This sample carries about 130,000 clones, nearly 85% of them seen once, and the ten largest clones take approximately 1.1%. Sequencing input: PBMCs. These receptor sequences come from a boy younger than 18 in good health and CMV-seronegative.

The CDR3 bases are TGTGCCTGGAGGATTGTTAGCGGGGCTAGCACAGATACGCAGTATTTT. Protein: CAWRIVSGASTDTQYF. The genes are TRBV30 and TRBJ2-3; 8 positions match TRBD2. Trimming removed 3 bases from V and 0 bases from J; junction bases left unmatched: 8. The CDR3 is 16 amino acids. CDR1 and CDR2 (germline): GTSNPN, SVGIG (reference sequence). Based on the CDR3 plus reference TRBV30 and TRBJ2-3, the full variable domain is SQTIHQWPATLVQPVGSPLSLECTVEGTSNPNLYWYRQAAGRGLQLLFYSVGIGQISSEVPQNLSASRPQDRQFILSSKKLLLSDSGFYLCAWRIVSGASTDTQYFGPGTRLTVL.

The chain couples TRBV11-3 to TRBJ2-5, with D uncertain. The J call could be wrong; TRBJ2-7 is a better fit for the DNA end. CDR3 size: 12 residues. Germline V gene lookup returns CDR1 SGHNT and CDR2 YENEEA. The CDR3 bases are TGTGCCAGCAGCTTACCCGGTTACGAGCAGTACTTC. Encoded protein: CASSLPGYEQYF.

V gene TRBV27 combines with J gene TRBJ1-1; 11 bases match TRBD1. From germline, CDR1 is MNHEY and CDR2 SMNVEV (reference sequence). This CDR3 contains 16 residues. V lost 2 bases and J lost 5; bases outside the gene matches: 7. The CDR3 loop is CASSLRWGDRGTEAFF. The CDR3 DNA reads TGTGCCAGCAGTTTACGTTGGGGGGACAGGGGGACTGAAGCTTTCTTT.

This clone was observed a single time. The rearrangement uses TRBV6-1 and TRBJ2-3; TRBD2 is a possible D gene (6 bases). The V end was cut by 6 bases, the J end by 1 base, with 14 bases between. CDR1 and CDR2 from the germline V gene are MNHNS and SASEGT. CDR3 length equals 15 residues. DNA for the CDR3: TGTGCCAGCAGCAGACCCGGGGGAGGCACAGATACGCAGTATTTT. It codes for CASSRPGGGTDTQYF.

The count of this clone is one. CDR3 nucleotides: TGCAGCGTTGACGGGACAGACACTGAAGCTTTCTTT. This codes for CSVDGTDTEAFF. The genes are TRBV29-1 and TRBJ1-1; 7 bases map to TRBD1. The J segment lost 3 bases and the V segment lost 3 bases, leaving 1 base of the junction unmatched. Looked up from germline, CDR1 is SQVTM and CDR2 is ANQGSEA. This CDR3 has 12 residues. The full variable domain, rest sourced from reference TRBV29-1 and TRBJ1-1, is SAVISQKPSRDICQRGTSLTIQCQVDSQVTMMFWYRQQPGQSLTLIATANQGSEATYESGFVIDKFPISRPNLTFSTLTVSNMSPEDSSIYLCSVDGTDTEAFFGQGTRLTVV.

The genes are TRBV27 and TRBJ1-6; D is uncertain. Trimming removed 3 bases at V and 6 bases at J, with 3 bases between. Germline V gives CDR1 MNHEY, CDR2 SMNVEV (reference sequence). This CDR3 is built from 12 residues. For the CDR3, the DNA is TGTGCCAGCAGTTTGGCTAATTCACCCCTCCACTTT. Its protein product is CASSLANSPLHF.

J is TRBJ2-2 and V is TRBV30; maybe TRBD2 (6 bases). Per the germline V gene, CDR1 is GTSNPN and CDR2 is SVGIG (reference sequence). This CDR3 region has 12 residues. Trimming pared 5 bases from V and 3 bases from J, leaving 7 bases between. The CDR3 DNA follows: TGTGCCTGGTCGGGGGACACCGGGGAGCTGTTTTTT. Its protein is CAWSGDTGELFF.

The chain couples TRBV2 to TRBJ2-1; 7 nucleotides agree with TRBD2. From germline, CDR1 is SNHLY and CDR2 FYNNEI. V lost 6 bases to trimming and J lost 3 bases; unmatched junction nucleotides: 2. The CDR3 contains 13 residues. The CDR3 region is CASRPSGYNEQFF. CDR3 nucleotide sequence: TGTGCCAGCAGGCCTAGCGGCTACAATGAGCAGTTCTTC.

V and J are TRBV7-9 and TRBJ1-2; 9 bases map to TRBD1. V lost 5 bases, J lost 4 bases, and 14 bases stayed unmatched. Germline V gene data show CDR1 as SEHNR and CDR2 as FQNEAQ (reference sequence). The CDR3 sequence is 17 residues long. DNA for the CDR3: TGTGCCAGCAGCAAAGACGCGGGACAGGGTGGTCTCTATGGCTACACCTTC. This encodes CASSKDAGQGGLYGYTF.

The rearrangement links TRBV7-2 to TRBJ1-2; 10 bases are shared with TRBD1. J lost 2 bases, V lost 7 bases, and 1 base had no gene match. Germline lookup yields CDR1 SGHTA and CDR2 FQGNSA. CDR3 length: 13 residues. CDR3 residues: CASKTGGNYGYTF. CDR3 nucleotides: TGTGCCAGCAAGACAGGGGGCAACTATGGCTACACCTTC.

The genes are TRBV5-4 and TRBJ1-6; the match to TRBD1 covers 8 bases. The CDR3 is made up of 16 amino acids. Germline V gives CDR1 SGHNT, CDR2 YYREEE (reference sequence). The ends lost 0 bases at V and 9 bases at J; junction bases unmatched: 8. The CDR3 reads CASSLESGQGSSPLHF. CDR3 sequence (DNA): TGTGCCAGCAGCTTGGAGAGCGGACAGGGAAGTTCACCCCTCCACTTT.

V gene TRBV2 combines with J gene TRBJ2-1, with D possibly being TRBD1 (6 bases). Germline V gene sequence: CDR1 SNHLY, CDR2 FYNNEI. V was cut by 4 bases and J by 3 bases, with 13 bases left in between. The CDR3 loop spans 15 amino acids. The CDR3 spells CASSGGRQVYNEQFF. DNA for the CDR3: TGTGCCAGCAGTGGGGGGAGACAGGTCTACAATGAGCAGTTCTTC.

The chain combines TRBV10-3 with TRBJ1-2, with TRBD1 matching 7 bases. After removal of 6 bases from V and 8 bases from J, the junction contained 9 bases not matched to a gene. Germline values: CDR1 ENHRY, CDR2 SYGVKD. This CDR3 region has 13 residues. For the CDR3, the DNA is TGTGCCATCAGGACAGACAGGGCTGGCGGCTACACCTTC. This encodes CAIRTDRAGGYTF.

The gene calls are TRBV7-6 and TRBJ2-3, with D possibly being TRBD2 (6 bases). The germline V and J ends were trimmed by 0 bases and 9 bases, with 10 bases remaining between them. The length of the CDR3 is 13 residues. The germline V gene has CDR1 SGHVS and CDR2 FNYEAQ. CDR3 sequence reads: CASSLAREETQYF. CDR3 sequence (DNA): TGTGCCAGCAGCTTAGCTAGGGAGGAGACGCAGTATTTT.

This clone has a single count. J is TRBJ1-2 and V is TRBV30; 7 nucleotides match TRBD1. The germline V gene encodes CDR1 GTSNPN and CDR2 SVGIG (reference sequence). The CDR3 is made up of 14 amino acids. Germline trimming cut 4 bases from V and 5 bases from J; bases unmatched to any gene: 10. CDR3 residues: CAWNPGGTQYGYTF. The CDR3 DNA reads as TGTGCCTGGAACCCAGGGGGGACCCAGTATGGCTACACCTTC.

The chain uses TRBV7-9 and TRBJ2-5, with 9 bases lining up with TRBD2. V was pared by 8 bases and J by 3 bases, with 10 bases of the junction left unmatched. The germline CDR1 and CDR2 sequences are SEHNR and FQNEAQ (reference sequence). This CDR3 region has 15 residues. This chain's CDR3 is CASSITQRGEETQYF. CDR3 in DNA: TGTGCCAGCTCCATCACTCAGCGGGGGGAAGAGACCCAGTACTTC.

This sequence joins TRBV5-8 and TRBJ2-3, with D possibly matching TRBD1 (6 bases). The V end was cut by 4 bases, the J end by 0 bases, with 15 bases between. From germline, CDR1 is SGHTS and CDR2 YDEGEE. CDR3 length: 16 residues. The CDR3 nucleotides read TGTGCCAGCAGCCCCGAGGGGGTGTGGAGCACAGATACGCAGTATTTT. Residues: CASSPEGVWSTDTQYF.

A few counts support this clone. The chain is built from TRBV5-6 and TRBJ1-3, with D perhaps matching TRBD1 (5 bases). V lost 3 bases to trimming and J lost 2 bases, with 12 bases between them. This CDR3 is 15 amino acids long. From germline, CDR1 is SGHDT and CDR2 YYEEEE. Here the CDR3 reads CASSSLGDAGNTIYF. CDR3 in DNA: TGTGCCAGCAGCTCGCTAGGGGATGCTGGAAACACCATATATTTT.

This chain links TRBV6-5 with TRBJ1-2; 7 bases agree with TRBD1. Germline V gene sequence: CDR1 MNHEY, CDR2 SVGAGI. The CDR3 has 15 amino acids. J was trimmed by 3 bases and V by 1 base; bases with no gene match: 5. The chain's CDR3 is CASSYFLQGDYGYTF. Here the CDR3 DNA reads TGTGCCAGCAGTTACTTCCTGCAGGGGGACTATGGCTACACCTTC.

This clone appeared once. The CDR3 DNA reads TGCGCCAGCAGCCAAATTACTACGGGACTAGCGGGAGCTGAGACCCAGTACTTC. Protein sequence: CASSQITTGLAGAETQYF. The rearrangement uses TRBV4-1 and TRBJ2-5; TRBD2 aligns across 14 bases. The junction had 10 bases not matched to a gene; V was cut back by 2 bases and J by 5 bases. This CDR3 is 18 amino acids long. Germline lookup yields CDR1 MGHRA and CDR2 YSYEKL.

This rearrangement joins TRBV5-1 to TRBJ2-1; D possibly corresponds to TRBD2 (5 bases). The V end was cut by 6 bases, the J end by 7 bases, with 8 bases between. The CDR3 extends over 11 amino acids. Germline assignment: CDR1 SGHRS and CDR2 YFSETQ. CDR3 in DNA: TGCGCCAGCAATCCGGGGAATGAGCAGTTCTTC. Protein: CASNPGNEQFF.

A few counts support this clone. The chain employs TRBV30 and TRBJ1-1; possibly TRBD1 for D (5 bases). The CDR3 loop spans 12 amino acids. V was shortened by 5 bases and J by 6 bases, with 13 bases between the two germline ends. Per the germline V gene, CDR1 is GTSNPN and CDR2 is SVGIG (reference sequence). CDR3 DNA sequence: TGTGCCTGGGGGGGGACGGACTCTGAAGCTTTCTTT. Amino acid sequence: CAWGGTDSEAFF.

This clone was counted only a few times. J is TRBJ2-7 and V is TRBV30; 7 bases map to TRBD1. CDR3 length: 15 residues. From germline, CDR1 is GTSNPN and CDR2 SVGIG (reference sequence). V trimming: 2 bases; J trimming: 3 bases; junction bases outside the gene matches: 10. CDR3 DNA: TGTGCCTGGAGTTACCGAGGGGCAGGGGGCTACGAGCAGTACTTC. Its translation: CAWSYRGAGGYEQYF.

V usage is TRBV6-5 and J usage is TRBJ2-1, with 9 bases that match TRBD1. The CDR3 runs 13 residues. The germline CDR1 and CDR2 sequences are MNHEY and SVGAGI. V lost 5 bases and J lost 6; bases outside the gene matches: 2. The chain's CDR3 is CASSLQGANEQFF. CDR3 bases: TGTGCCAGCAGTCTACAGGGGGCCAATGAGCAGTTCTTC.

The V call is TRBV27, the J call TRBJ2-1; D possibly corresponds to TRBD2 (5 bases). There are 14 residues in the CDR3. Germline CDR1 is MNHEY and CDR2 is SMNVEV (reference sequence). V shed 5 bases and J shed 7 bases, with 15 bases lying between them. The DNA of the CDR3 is TGTGCCAGCAGTCGAGAAGGAGGCTGGAATGAGCAGTTCTTC. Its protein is CASSREGGWNEQFF.

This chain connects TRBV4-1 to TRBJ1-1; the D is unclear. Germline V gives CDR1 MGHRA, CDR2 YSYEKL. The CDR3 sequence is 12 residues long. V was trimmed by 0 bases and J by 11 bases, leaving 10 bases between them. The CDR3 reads CASSQEALPAFF. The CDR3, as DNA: TGCGCCAGCAGCCAAGAAGCCCTTCCGGCTTTCTTT.

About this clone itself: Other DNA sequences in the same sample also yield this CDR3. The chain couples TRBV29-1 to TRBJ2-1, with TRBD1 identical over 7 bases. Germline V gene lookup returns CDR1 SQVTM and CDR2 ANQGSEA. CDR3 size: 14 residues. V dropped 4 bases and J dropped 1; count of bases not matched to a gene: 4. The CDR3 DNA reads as TGCAGCGTTGGGACAGGCGGGTCCTACAATGAGCAGTTCTTC. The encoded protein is CSVGTGGSYNEQFF.

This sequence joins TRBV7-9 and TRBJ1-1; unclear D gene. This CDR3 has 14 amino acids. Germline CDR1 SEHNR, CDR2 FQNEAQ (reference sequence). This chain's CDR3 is CATGRNSLNTEAFF. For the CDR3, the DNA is TGTGCGACCGGCAGGAACAGCCTGAACACTGAAGCTTTCTTT.